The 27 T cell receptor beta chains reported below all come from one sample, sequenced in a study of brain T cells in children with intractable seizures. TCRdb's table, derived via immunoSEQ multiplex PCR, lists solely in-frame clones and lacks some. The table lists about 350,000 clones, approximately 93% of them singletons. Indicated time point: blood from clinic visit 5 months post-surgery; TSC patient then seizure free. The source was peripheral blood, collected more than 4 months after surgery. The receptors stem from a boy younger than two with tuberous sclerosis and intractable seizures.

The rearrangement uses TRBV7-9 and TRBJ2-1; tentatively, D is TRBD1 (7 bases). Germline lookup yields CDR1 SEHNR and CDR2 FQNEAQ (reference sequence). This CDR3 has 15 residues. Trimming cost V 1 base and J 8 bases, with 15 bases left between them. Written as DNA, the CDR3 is TGTGCCAGCAGCTTAGTTGCAGGGGGGACCGATGAGCAGTTCTTC. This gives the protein CASSLVAGGTDEQFF.

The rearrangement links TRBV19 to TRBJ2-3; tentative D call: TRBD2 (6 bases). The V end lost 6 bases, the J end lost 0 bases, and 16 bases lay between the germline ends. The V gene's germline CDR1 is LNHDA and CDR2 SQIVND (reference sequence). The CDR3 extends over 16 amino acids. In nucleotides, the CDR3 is TGTGCCAGTAGGTCCTCCCCTAGCGCTAGCACAGATACGCAGTATTTT. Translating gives CASRSSPSASTDTQYF.

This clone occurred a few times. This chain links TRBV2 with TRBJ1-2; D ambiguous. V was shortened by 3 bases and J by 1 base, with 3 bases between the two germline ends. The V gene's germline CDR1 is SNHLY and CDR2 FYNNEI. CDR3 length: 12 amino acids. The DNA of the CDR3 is TGTGCCAGCAGTGACAATAACTATGGCTACACCTTC. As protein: CASSDNNYGYTF.

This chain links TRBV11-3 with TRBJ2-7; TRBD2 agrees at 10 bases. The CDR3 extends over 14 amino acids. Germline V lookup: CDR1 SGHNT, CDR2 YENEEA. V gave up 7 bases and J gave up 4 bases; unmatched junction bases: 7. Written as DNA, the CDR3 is TGTGCCAGCACCTCCCCGGGACTAGCGTACGAGCAGTACTTC. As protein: CASTSPGLAYEQYF.

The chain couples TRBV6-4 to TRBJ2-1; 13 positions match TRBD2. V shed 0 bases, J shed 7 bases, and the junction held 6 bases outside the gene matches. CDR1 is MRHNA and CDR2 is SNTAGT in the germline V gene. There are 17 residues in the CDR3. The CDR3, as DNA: TGTGCCAGCAGTGACTCGCGACTAGCGGGGGGTAAGAATGAGCAGTTCTTC. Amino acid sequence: CASSDSRLAGGKNEQFF.

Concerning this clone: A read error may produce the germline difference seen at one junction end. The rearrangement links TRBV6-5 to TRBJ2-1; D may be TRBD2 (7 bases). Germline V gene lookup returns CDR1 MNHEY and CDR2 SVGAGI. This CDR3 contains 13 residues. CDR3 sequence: CGYGGGFYNEQIF. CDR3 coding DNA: TGTGGATATGGCGGGGGCTTCTACAATGAGCAGATCTTC.

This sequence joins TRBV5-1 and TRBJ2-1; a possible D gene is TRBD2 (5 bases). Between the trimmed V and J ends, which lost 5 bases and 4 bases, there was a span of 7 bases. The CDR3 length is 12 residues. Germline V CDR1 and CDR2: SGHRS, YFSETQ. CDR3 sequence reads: CASSPGYNEQFF. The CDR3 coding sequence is TGCGCCAGCAGTCCGGGGTACAATGAGCAGTTCTTC.

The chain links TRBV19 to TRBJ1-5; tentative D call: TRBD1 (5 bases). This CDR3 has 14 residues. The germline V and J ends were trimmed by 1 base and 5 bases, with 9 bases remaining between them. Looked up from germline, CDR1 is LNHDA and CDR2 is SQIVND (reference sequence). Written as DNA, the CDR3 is TGTGCCAGTAGTATAGGGACATTGGATCAGCCCCAGCATTTT. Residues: CASSIGTLDQPQHF. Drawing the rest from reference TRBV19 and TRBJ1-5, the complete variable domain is DGGITQSPKYLFRKEGQNVTLSCEQNLNHDAMYWYRQDPGQGLRLIYYSQIVNDFQKGDIAEGYSVSREKKESFPLTVTSAQKNPTAFYLCASSIGTLDQPQHFGDGTRLSIL.

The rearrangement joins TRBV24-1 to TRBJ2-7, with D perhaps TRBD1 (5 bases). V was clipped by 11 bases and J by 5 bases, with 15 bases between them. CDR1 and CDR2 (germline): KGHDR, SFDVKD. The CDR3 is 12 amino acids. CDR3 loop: CAKSRVPHEQYF. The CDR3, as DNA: TGTGCCAAGAGCAGGGTGCCCCACGAGCAGTACTTC.

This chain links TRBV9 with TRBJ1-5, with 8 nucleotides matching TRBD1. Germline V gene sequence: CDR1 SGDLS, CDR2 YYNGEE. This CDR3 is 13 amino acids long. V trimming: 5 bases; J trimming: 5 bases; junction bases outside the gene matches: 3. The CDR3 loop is CASSAQGDQPQHF. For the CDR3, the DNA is TGTGCCAGCAGTGCACAGGGGGATCAGCCCCAGCATTTT.

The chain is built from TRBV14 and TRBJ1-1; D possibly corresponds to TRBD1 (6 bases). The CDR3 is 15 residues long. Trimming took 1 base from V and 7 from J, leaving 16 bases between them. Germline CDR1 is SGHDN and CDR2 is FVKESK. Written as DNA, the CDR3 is TGTGCCAGCAGCCAAGTCCGTTCACAGGGACGTGAAGCTTTCTTT. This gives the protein CASSQVRSQGREAFF.

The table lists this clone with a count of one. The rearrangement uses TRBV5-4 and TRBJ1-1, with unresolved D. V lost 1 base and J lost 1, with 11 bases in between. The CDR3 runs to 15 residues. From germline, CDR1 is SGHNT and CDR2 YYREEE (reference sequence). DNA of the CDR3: TGTGCCAGCAGCTTGCTCTCCCCCGGGAACACTGAAGCTTTCTTT. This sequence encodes CASSLLSPGNTEAFF.

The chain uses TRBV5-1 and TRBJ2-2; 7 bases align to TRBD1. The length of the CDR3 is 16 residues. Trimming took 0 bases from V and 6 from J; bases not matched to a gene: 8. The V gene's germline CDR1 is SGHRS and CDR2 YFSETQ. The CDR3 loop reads CASSLAWTGPPGELFF. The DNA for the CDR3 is TGCGCCAGCAGCTTGGCTTGGACAGGTCCCCCCGGGGAGCTGTTTTTT.

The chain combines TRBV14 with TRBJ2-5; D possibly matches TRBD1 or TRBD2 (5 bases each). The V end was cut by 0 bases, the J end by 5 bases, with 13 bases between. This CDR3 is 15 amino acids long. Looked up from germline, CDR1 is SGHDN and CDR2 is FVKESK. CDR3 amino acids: CASSQDRGRRETQYF. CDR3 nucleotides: TGTGCCAGCAGCCAAGATCGGGGACGGAGGGAGACCCAGTACTTC.

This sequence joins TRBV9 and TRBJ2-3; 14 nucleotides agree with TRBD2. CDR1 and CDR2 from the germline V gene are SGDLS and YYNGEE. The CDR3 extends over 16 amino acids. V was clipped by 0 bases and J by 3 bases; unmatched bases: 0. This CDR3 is CASSVGTSGGTDTQYF. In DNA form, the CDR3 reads TGTGCCAGCAGCGTAGGGACTAGCGGGGGGACAGATACGCAGTATTTT.

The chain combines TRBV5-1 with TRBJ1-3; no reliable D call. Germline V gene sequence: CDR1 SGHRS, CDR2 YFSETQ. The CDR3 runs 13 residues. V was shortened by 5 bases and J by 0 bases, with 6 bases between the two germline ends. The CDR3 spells CASSQASGNTIYF. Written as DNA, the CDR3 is TGCGCCAGCAGTCAGGCCTCTGGAAACACCATATATTTT.

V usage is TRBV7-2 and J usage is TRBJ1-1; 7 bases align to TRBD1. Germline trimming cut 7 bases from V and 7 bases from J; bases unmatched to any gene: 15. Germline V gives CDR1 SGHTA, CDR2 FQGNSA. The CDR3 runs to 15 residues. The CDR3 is CASTNTQAGGIEAFF. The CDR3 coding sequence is TGTGCCAGCACGAATACTCAGGCAGGGGGGATTGAAGCTTTCTTT.

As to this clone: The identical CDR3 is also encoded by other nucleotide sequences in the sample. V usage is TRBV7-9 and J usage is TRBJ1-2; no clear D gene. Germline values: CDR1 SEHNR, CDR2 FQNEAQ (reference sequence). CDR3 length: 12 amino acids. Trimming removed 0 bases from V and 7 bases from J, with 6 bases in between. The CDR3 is CASSLAVFGYTF. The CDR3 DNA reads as TGTGCCAGCAGCTTAGCTGTCTTTGGCTACACCTTC.

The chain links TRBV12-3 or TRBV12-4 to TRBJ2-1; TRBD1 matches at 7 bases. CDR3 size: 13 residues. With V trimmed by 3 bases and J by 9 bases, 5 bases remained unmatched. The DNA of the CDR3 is TGTGCCAGCAGTTTCCTAGGGGACAGTGAGCAGTTCTTC. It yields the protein CASSFLGDSEQFF.

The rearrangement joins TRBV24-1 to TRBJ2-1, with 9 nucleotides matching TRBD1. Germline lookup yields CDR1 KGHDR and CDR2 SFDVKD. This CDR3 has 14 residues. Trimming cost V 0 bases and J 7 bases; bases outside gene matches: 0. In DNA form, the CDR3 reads TGTGCCACCAGTGATTTGGACAGGGGGAATGAGCAGTTCTTC. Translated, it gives CATSDLDRGNEQFF.

The CDR3 is CASNQGGTSSYEQYF. Written as DNA, the CDR3 is TGTGCCAGCAACCAAGGGGGGACTAGCAGCTACGAGCAGTACTTC. This sequence joins TRBV5-4 and TRBJ2-7; TRBD2 aligns across 9 bases. This CDR3 is built from 15 residues. Per the germline V gene, CDR1 is SGHNT and CDR2 is YYREEE (reference sequence). J gave up 3 bases and V 6 bases, and 10 bases lay outside the gene matches.

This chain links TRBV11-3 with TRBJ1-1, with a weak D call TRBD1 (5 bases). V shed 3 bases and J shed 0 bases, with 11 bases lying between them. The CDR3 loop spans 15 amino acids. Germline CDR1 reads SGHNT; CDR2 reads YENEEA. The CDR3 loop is CASSLTNRMNTEAFF. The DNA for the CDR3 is TGTGCCAGCAGCTTGACGAACAGGATGAACACTGAAGCTTTCTTT.

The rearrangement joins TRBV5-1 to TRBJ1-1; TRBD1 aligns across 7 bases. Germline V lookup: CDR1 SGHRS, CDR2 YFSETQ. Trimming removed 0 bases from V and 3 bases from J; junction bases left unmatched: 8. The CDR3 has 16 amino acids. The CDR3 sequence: CASSLAAHRGDTEAFF. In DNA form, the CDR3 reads TGCGCCAGCAGCTTGGCGGCTCACAGGGGAGACACTGAAGCTTTCTTT. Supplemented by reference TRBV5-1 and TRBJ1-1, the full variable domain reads KAGVTQTPRYLIKTRGQQVTLSCSPISGHRSVSWYQQTPGQGLQFLFEYFSETQRNKGNFPGRFSGRQFSNSRSEMNVSTLELGDSALYLCASSLAAHRGDTEAFFGQGTRLTVV.

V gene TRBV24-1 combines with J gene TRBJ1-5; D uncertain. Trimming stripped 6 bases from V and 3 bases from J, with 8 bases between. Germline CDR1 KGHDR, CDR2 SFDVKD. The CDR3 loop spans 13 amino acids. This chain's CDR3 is CATSSGYNQPQHF. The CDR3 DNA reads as TGTGCCACCAGTAGCGGGTACAATCAGCCCCAGCATTTT.

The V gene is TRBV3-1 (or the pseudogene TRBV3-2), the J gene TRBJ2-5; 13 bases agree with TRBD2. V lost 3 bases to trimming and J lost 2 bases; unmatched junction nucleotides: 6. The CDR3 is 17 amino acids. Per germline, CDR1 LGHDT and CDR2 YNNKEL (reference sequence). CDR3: CASSHLGLAGIQETQYF. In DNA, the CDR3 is TGTGCCAGCAGCCACCTGGGACTAGCGGGGATTCAAGAGACCCAGTACTTC.

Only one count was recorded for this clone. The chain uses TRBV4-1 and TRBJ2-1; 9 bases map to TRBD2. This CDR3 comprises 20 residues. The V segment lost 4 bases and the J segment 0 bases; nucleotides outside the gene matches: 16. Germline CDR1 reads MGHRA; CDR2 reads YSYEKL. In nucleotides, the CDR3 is TGCGCCAGCAGCCTGCCAGGCGGGAGGGCTAATAAGAGCTCCTACAATGAGCAGTTCTTC. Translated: CASSLPGGRANKSSYNEQFF.

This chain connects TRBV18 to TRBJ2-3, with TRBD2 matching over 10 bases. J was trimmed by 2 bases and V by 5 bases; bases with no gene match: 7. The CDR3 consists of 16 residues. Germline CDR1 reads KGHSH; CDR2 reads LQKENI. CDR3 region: CASSAALAGATDTQYF. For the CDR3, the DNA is TGTGCCAGCTCAGCGGCGCTAGCGGGAGCCACAGATACGCAGTATTTT. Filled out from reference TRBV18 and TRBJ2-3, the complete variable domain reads NAGVMQNPRHLVRRRGQEARLRCSPMKGHSHVYWYRQLPEEGLKFMVYLQKENIIDESGMPKERFSAEFPKEGPSILRIQQVVRGDSAAYFCASSAALAGATDTQYFGPGTRLTVL.